Following are 6 T cell receptor beta chains from one sample sequenced in a study of blood T cells in healthy people across ages. With a J-beta primer mix and a sample-barcoded 5' primer, a second PCR ran roughly 6 to 11 cycles. MiXCR, run by TCRdb on the 5' RACE reads, gives a single entry per CDR3 protein. The sample has some 1.4 million distinct CDR3 sequences; around 39% are singletons. The sequenced sample consisted of blood. The receptors were sampled from a woman between 18 and 30 years old in good health.

The rearrangement uses TRBV6-6 and TRBJ1-6, with 9 bases fitting TRBD1. After removal of 6 bases from V and 7 bases from J, the junction contained 10 bases not matched to a gene. CDR1 is MNHNY, CDR2 SVGAGI, per germline (reference sequence). CDR3 length: 16 residues. The CDR3 DNA reads TGTGCCAGCAGGCACACCGGACAGGGGTGGAATTCACCCCTCCACTTT. Its protein product is CASRHTGQGWNSPLHF.

There are a few counts of this clonotype. This rearrangement joins TRBV20-1 to TRBJ2-5; no reliable D call. The CDR3 totals 14 residues. From germline, CDR1 is DFQATT and CDR2 SNEGSKA (reference sequence). V was pared by 3 bases and J by 1 base, with 12 bases between. CDR3 region: CSASSGYGQETQYF. For the CDR3, the DNA is TGCAGTGCTAGTTCGGGCTACGGCCAAGAGACCCAGTACTTC.

The V gene is TRBV12-5, the J gene TRBJ1-2; 9 bases are a match to TRBD1. Trimming removed 0 bases from V and 4 bases from J; junction bases left unmatched: 12. The CDR3 contains 18 residues. Per the germline V gene, CDR1 is LGHNT and CDR2 is FRNRAP. In nucleotides, the CDR3 is TGTGCTAGTGGTTTGGTAACAGGGGGCGCCCCTATATTCTATGGCTACACCTTC. Translating it yields CASGLVTGGAPIFYGYTF.

The chain couples TRBV6-1 to TRBJ2-7, with 14 bases identical to TRBD2. CDR1 is MNHNS and CDR2 is SASEGT in the germline V gene. The CDR3 runs 19 residues. After removal of 6 bases from V and 2 bases from J, the junction contained 15 bases not matched to a gene. The CDR3 bases are TGTGCCAGCAGACTTCATGCCGGGACTAGCGGGGGAGCTACCTACGAGCAGTACTTC. As protein: CASRLHAGTSGGATYEQYF.

The chain uses TRBV20-1 and TRBJ1-2; no definite D call. CDR1 is DFQATT, CDR2 SNEGSKA, per germline (reference sequence). V shed 5 bases and J shed 5 bases, with 12 bases lying between them. The length of the CDR3 is 12 residues. As DNA, the CDR3 is TGCAGTGCTGGTACCTCGGGGTATGGCTACACCTTC. It translates to CSAGTSGYGYTF.

This clonotype was observed a handful of times. The genes are TRBV3-1 and TRBJ2-1; either TRBD1 or TRBD2 may supply D (5 bases each). Per germline, CDR1 LGHDT and CDR2 YNNKEL (reference sequence). V gave up 2 bases and J gave up 6 bases, with 23 bases separating them. The CDR3 spans 18 residues. The CDR3 bases are TGTGCCAGCAGCCAACTTCCCGGGACCCTATTACGGGGCAATGAGCAGTTCTTC. Translation gives CASSQLPGTLLRGNEQFF.